This T cell receptor beta chain was recorded in a study of cytomegalovirus exposure and HLA in healthy donors. Study in general: Early released data comprised about 85 million unique TCRs from HLA-typed donors. Genotyping showed approximately 81% of approximately 430 donors falling in the Caucasian-associated ancestry cluster. Study results and limitations: The study carried out a later analysis of TCR beta sequences. It associated 15,000 to 20,000 of them with specific HLA alleles at a false discovery rate of 0.05.

With 60 Vbeta and 13 Jbeta primers, the PCR was carried out. TCRdb keeps only in-frame clones here, not all; method: immunoSEQ multiplex PCR. The table records fewer than 55,000 clones, 70% to 85% of them present only once. A remark on this clone: What it recognizes is unknown.

This CDR3 has 12 residues. Germline CDR1 reads ENHRY; CDR2 reads SYGVKD. V lost 8 bases, J lost 0 bases, and 7 bases lay in between. This clonotype was sampled from a woman aged 45-59 years in good health and CMV-seropositive. The sequenced material came from PBMCs. The chain employs TRBV10-3 and TRBJ2-5, with D uncertain. The CDR3 region has the DNA TGTGCCATCCAAAACAACCAAGAGACCCAGTACTTC. Translation: CAIQNNQETQYF.